The 29 T cell receptor beta chains presented below share a single source sample, sequenced in a study of shared clonotypes between healthy human individuals. Sequenced by immunoSEQ multiplex PCR; TCRdb stores in-frame clones only, minus some. The sample includes some 2,400,000 clones, approximately 94% seen only once; the top ten take roughly 0.13%. Sequences were obtained from naive CD4+ T cells sorted from blood. The subset is: CD45RA+ positively selected. The source of these receptors is a man in his late teens or twenties in good health.

V is TRBV21-1 and J is TRBJ2-7; the table assigns TRBD2, which was not confirmed against the DNA. TRBV21-1 is a documented pseudogene. The CDR3 has 16 residues. The CDR3 sequence: CASSKRQTGAYYEQYF. CDR3 in DNA: TGTGCCAGCAGCAAACGGCAAACGGGAGCCTACTACGAGCAGTACTTC.

The rearrangement links TRBV19 to TRBJ1-1; D not certain. The CDR3 has 12 residues. Germline-derived CDR1 and CDR2 are LNHDA and SQIVND (reference sequence). The V end lost 10 bases, the J end lost 6 bases, and 15 bases lay between the germline ends. In DNA form, the CDR3 reads TGTGCCACCCAATCCCTCTCTGCTGAAGCTTTCTTT. It encodes CATQSLSAEAFF.

Written as DNA, the CDR3 is TGTGCCAGCAGTGATACACCCACCTACAATGAGCAGTTCTTC. This gives the protein CASSDTPTYNEQFF. The J gene is TRBJ2-1, the V gene TRBV6-1; no clear D. Trimming pared 3 bases from V and 2 bases from J, leaving 8 bases between. Germline-derived CDR1 and CDR2 are MNHNS and SASEGT. CDR3 length equals 14 residues.

V is TRBV5-6 and J is TRBJ1-1; weak D call: TRBD1 (5 bases). Germline V gene lookup returns CDR1 SGHDT and CDR2 YYEEEE. CDR3 size: 14 residues. V was pared by 3 bases and J by 0 bases, with 9 bases between. CDR3 in DNA: TGTGCCAGCAGCTACCGGGGGGTGAACACTGAAGCTTTCTTT. Translated: CASSYRGVNTEAFF.

The CDR3 sequence is CASSQDSGRVGTEAFF. CDR3 coding DNA: TGCGCCAGCAGCCAAGATTCGGGCAGGGTGGGCACTGAAGCTTTCTTT. This chain uses TRBV4-1 with TRBJ1-1; possible D gene TRBD1, 5 bases. V was cut by 0 bases and J by 4 bases, with 15 bases left in between. In germline, CDR1 is MGHRA, CDR2 YSYEKL. The CDR3 loop spans 16 amino acids.

As for this clone: The sample carries other DNA sequences with the same CDR3. This chain connects TRBV19 to TRBJ1-4; D unclear. The CDR3 is 13 residues long. The germline CDR1 and CDR2 sequences are LNHDA and SQIVND (reference sequence). V lost 5 bases and J 5 bases, leaving 9 bases between the germline ends. CDR3 region: CASSPGGNEKLFF. The CDR3 DNA follows: TGTGCCAGTAGTCCAGGTGGGAATGAAAAACTGTTTTTT. Full variable domain (outside the CDR3, taken from reference TRBV19 and TRBJ1-4): DGGITQSPKYLFRKEGQNVTLSCEQNLNHDAMYWYRQDPGQGLRLIYYSQIVNDFQKGDIAEGYSVSREKKESFPLTVTSAQKNPTAFYLCASSPGGNEKLFFGSGTQLSVL.

The chain couples TRBV10-3 to TRBJ2-7, with TRBD1 matching over 8 bases. The CDR3 length is 14 residues. CDR1 and CDR2 (germline): ENHRY, SYGVKD. The V gene end was trimmed by 2 bases and the J gene end by 5 bases; junction bases not matched to a gene: 5. The CDR3 DNA is TGTGCCATCAGTGAGCGACGGACAGGGCACGAGCAGTACTTC. Protein product: CAISERRTGHEQYF.

A remark on this clone: The identical CDR3 is also encoded by other nucleotide sequences in the sample. This chain connects TRBV18 to TRBJ2-5; 9 positions agree with TRBD2. Trimming at V came to 6 bases and at J to 4 bases, leaving 9 bases not matched to a gene. Germline V gene lookup returns CDR1 KGHSH and CDR2 LQKENI. The CDR3 length is 15 residues. CDR3 sequence: CASSPLSGSGETQYF. Here the CDR3 DNA reads TGTGCCAGCTCTCCGCTTAGCGGGAGCGGAGAGACCCAGTACTTC.

The chain couples TRBV5-4 to TRBJ2-1; TRBD2 matches at 8 bases. V lost 4 bases and J lost 1; bases outside the gene matches: 7. Looked up from germline, CDR1 is SGHNT and CDR2 is YYREEE (reference sequence). The CDR3 totals 16 residues. The CDR3 loop reads CASSPKGLASYNEQFF. The CDR3 nucleotides read TGTGCCAGCAGCCCAAAAGGACTAGCTTCCTACAATGAGCAGTTCTTC.

The rearrangement joins TRBV30 to TRBJ1-2; possible D gene TRBD1, 5 bases. CDR3 length equals 14 residues. The V gene lost 2 bases and the J gene lost 11 bases, with 21 bases spanning the gap. CDR1 is GTSNPN, CDR2 SVGIG, per germline (reference sequence). The CDR3 protein is CAWSPGLTGVVYTF. Here the CDR3 DNA reads TGTGCCTGGAGTCCAGGGCTTACTGGGGTGGTATACACCTTC.

The chain employs TRBV2 and TRBJ2-7; 11 positions agree with TRBD2. Germline lookup yields CDR1 SNHLY and CDR2 FYNNEI. This CDR3 has 15 residues. V was pared by 6 bases and J by 2 bases, with 6 bases of the junction left unmatched. DNA for the CDR3: TGTGCCAGCAGGCCAGCTAGCGGGGGGACCTACGAGCAGTACTTC. Translating gives CASRPASGGTYEQYF.

The chain has TRBV30 and TRBJ1-2; D may be TRBD1 (5 bases). Trimming stripped 0 bases from V and 3 bases from J, with 14 bases between. CDR3 length: 15 residues. In germline, CDR1 is GTSNPN, CDR2 SVGIG (reference sequence). In DNA, the CDR3 is TGTGCCTGGAGTGTACGTCAGGGCGGCCACTATGGCTACACCTTC. It yields the protein CAWSVRQGGHYGYTF.

This clone has a single count. The chain combines TRBV7-8 with TRBJ1-6, with D possibly matching TRBD1 (5 bases). Trimming took off 1 base at V and 7 bases at J, with 14 bases between the two ends. The CDR3 loop spans 16 amino acids. Germline CDR1 and CDR2: SGHVS and FQNEAQ. In DNA form, the CDR3 reads TGTGCCAGCAGCTTAGTTGGGACGGTCCAGAATTCACCCCTCCACTTT. Translated: CASSLVGTVQNSPLHF.

CDR3 DNA sequence: TGTGCCAGCGGCCAGGAAGTTTCACCCCTCCACTTT. Amino acids: CASGQEVSPLHF. V and J are TRBV2 and TRBJ1-6; D is undetermined. Trimming stripped 8 bases from V and 9 bases from J, with 11 bases between. From germline, CDR1 is SNHLY and CDR2 FYNNEI. This CDR3 spans 12 amino acids.

The J gene is TRBJ2-5, the V gene TRBV27; 10 positions agree with TRBD2. Germline V lookup: CDR1 MNHEY, CDR2 SMNVEV (reference sequence). The CDR3 has 17 residues. Trimming cost V 1 base and J 3 bases; bases outside gene matches: 8. CDR3 in amino acids: CASSLYSLAGAEETQYF. The CDR3 nucleotides read TGTGCCAGCAGTTTATATAGTCTAGCGGGGGCCGAAGAGACCCAGTACTTC.

V gene TRBV28 combines with J gene TRBJ2-3, with TRBD2 matching over 9 bases. The CDR3 spans 13 residues. After removal of 11 bases from V and 1 base from J, the junction contained 4 bases not matched to a gene. CDR1 and CDR2 from the germline V gene are MDHEN and SYDVKM. In nucleotides, the CDR3 is TGTGCCTACAAGCGGGGGGGCACAGATACGCAGTATTTT. Translation gives CAYKRGGTDTQYF.

J is TRBJ2-6 and V is TRBV2, with D perhaps TRBD1 (5 bases). The CDR3 runs 15 residues. The germline gives CDR1 SNHLY, CDR2 FYNNEI. V dropped 4 bases and J dropped 5 bases, with 12 bases sitting between them. CDR3 DNA sequence: TGTGCCAGCAGTGTTCTTCAGGGAAGGGCCAACGTCCTGACTTTC. Protein sequence: CASSVLQGRANVLTF. The whole variable domain, filled in from reference TRBV2 and TRBJ2-6, reads EPEVTQTPSHQVTQMGQEVILRCVPISNHLYFYWYRQILGQKVEFLVSFYNNEISEKSEIFDDQFSVERPDGSNFTLKIRSTKLEDSAMYFCASSVLQGRANVLTFGAGSRLTVL.

The table lists this clone with a count of one. The chain combines TRBV30 with TRBJ2-7; TRBD1 agrees at 7 bases. The germline V gene encodes CDR1 GTSNPN and CDR2 SVGIG (reference sequence). The CDR3 runs to 13 residues. V dropped 4 bases and J dropped 1; count of bases not matched to a gene: 4. CDR3 sequence: CAWTRQGSYEQYF. The CDR3 DNA reads as TGTGCCTGGACTAGACAGGGATCCTACGAGCAGTACTTC.

The genes are TRBV5-4 and TRBJ2-1, with TRBD2 identical over 9 bases. Trimming cost V 0 bases and J 7 bases; bases outside gene matches: 8. Germline loops: CDR1 SGHNT, CDR2 YYREEE (reference sequence). This CDR3 spans 16 amino acids. Here the CDR3 reads CASSLEAGGPGNEQFF. The DNA for the CDR3 is TGTGCCAGCAGCTTGGAGGCGGGAGGGCCGGGAAATGAGCAGTTCTTC.

This chain links TRBV10-3 with TRBJ2-5; the D is unclear. Trimming removed 0 bases at V and 5 bases at J, with 10 bases between. Germline V gene lookup returns CDR1 ENHRY and CDR2 SYGVKD. This CDR3 is 14 amino acids long. The DNA for the CDR3 is TGTGCCATCAGTGAGTCTACCCCTACGGAGACCCAGTACTTC. Its translation is CAISESTPTETQYF.

The chain is built from TRBV18 and TRBJ1-2, with a tentative D call TRBD1 (6 bases). The V gene lost 1 base and the J gene lost 4 bases, with 16 bases spanning the gap. Germline V gene lookup returns CDR1 KGHSH and CDR2 LQKENI. The CDR3 extends over 16 amino acids. In DNA, the CDR3 is TGTGCCAGCTCACCACGTTCAGGGGACGGTATCTATGGCTACACCTTC. It specifies CASSPRSGDGIYGYTF.

The chain employs TRBV19 and TRBJ1-5; D possibly corresponds to TRBD1 (5 bases). Germline CDR1 and CDR2: LNHDA and SQIVND (reference sequence). V lost 6 bases, J lost 2 bases, and 20 bases lay in between. This CDR3 has 17 residues. Written as DNA, the CDR3 is TGTGCCAGTAGCGTCTGGGACGCCAGCGTGGGCAATCAGCCCCAGCATTTT. The encoded protein is CASSVWDASVGNQPQHF.

This chain uses TRBV6-1 with TRBJ1-2; D call uncertain. CDR3 length equals 12 residues. The V gene's germline CDR1 is MNHNS and CDR2 SASEGT. Trimming took 2 bases from V and 7 from J, leaving 8 bases between them. CDR3 sequence (DNA): TGTGCCAGCAGTGAAACCTCAAGTGGCTACACCTTC. Amino acid sequence: CASSETSSGYTF.

This clone was counted once. The chain links TRBV7-9 to TRBJ2-2, with 8 bases identical to TRBD1. CDR1 is SEHNR and CDR2 is FQNEAQ in the germline V gene (reference sequence). CDR3 length: 16 amino acids. J was trimmed by 6 bases and V by 1 base; bases with no gene match: 7. For the CDR3, the DNA is TGTGCCAGCAGCTTAGGGGCAGGGGGCGCGTCCGGGGAGCTGTTTTTT. Amino acid sequence: CASSLGAGGASGELFF.

The chain uses TRBV6-5 and TRBJ1-1; D possibly corresponds to TRBD1 (5 bases). Germline-derived CDR1 and CDR2 are MNHEY and SVGAGI. The CDR3 consists of 15 residues. V lost 6 bases and J lost 4, with 18 bases in between. The CDR3 sequence is CASSRLSQGGTEAFF. CDR3 coding DNA: TGTGCCAGCAGCAGACTGTCCCAGGGCGGCACTGAAGCTTTCTTT.

Comment on this clone: Other DNA sequences of this sample code for an identical CDR3. The CDR3 nucleotides are TGTGCCAGCAGTCCCGTTGACAGGGGGAATTATGGCTACACCTTC. Translation: CASSPVDRGNYGYTF. This chain uses TRBV6-6 with TRBJ1-2; 9 bases fit TRBD1. The germline V gene encodes CDR1 MNHNY and CDR2 SVGAGI (reference sequence). The CDR3 is made up of 15 amino acids. The junction had 9 bases not matched to a gene; V was cut back by 5 bases and J by 5 bases.

The chain carries TRBV7-2 and TRBJ2-5, with 7 bases matching TRBD2. CDR1 and CDR2 from the germline V gene are SGHTA and FQGNSA. This CDR3 is built from 15 residues. The trim removed 5 bases at V and 2 bases at J, leaving 8 bases unmatched. This chain's CDR3 is CASSPFWGGQETQYF. Here the CDR3 DNA reads TGTGCCAGCAGCCCGTTTTGGGGGGGGCAAGAGACCCAGTACTTC. Full variable domain (remainder filled in from reference TRBV7-2 and TRBJ2-5): GAGVSQSPSNKVTEKGKDVELRCDPISGHTALYWYRQSLGQGLEFLIYFQGNSAPDKSGLPSDRFSAERTGGSVSTLTIQRTQQEDSAVYLCASSPFWGGQETQYFGPGTRLLVL.

V and J are TRBV6-1 and TRBJ1-1; D possibly corresponds to TRBD1 (5 bases). The germline V gene encodes CDR1 MNHNS and CDR2 SASEGT. The CDR3 is made up of 15 amino acids. Trimming left V 5 bases short and J 1 base short, with 14 bases between. The CDR3 nucleotides read TGTGCCAGCAGTTCCCCGGGCGGGACGAACACTGAAGCTTTCTTT. Its translation: CASSSPGGTNTEAFF.

V is TRBV6-1 and J is TRBJ2-7; 9 nucleotides agree with TRBD1. V lost 8 bases and J lost 0; bases outside the gene matches: 5. The CDR3 is 14 amino acids. Looked up from germline, CDR1 is MNHNS and CDR2 is SASEGT. CDR3 nucleotides: TGTGCCAGCGGGAGGACAGGGGCCTCCTACGAGCAGTACTTC. Translating it yields CASGRTGASYEQYF.